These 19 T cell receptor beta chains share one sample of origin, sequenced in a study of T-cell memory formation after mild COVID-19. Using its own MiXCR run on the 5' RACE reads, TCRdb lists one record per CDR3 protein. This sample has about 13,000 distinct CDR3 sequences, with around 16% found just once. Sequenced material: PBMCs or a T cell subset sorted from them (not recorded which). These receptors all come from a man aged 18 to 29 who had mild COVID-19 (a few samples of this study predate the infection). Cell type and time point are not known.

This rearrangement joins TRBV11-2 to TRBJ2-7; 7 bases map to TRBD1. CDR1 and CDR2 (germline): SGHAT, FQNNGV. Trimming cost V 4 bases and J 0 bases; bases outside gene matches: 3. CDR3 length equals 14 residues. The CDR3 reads CASSYRDSSYEQYV. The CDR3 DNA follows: TGTGCCAGCAGCTACCGGGACAGCTCCTACGAGCAGTACGTC.

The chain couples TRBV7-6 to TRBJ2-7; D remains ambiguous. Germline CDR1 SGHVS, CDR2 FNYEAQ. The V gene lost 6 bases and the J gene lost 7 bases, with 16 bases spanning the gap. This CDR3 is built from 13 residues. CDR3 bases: TGTGCCAGCAGTATCACCGCTGGAGTTGAGCAGTACGTC. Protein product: CASSITAGVEQYV.

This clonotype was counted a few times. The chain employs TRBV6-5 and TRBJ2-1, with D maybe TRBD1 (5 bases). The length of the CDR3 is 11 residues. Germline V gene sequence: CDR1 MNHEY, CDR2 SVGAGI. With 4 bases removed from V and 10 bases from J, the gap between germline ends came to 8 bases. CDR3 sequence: CASSSGPEQFF. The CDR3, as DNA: TGTGCCAGCAGTTCAGGGCCCGAGCAGTTCTTC.

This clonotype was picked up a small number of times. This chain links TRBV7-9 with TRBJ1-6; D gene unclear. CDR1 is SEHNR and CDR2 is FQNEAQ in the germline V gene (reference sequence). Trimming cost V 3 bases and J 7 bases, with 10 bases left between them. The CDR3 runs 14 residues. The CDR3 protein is CASSFLASNSPLHF. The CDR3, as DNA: TGTGCCAGCAGCTTCTTGGCATCAAATTCACCCCTCCACTTT.

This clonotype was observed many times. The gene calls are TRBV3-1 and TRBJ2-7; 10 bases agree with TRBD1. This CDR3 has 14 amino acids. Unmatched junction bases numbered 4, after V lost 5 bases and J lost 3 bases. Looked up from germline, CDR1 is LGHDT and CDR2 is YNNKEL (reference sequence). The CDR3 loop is CASSVGQGDYEQYF. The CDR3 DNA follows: TGTGCCAGCAGCGTCGGACAGGGGGACTACGAGCAGTACTTC.

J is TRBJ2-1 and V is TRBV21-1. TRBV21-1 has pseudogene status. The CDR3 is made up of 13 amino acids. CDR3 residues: CASSKVTYNEQFF. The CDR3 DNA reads TGTGCCAGCAGCAAAGTGACATACAATGAGCAGTTCTTC.

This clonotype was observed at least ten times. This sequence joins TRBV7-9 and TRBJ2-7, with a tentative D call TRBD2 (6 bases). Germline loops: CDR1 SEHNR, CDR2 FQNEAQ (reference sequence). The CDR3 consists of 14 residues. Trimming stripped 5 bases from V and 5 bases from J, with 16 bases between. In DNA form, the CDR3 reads TGTGCCAGCAGCCCTTCCGGAGGGGCGGACGAGCAGTACTTC. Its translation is CASSPSGGADEQYF.

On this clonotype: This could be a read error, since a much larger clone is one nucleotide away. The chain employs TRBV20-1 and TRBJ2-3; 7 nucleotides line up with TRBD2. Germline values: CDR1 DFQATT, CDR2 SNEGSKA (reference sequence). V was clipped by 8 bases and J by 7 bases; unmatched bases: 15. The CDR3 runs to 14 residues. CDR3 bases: TGCAGTTCCTGGGGGGGAACCATCGTATATACGCAGTATTTT. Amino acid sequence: CSSWGGTIVYTQYF.

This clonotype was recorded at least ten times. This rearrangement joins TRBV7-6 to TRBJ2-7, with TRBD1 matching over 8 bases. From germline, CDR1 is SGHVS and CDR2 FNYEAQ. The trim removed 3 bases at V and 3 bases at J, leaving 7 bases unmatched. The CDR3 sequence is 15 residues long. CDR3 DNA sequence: TGTGCCAGCAGCTTTTCCGACACAGGGGGCTACGAGCAGTACTTC. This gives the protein CASSFSDTGGYEQYF. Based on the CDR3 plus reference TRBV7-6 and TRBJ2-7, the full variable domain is GAGVSQSPRYKVTKRGQDVALRCDPISGHVSLYWYRQALGQGPEFLTYFNYEAQQDKSGLPNDRFSAERPEGSISTLTIQRTEQRDSAMYRCASSFSDTGGYEQYFGPGTRLTVT.

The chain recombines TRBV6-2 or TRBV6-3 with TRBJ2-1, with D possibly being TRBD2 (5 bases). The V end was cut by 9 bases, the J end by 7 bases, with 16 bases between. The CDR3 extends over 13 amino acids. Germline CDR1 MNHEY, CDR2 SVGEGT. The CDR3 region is CASHYGVANEQFF. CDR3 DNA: TGTGCCAGTCACTACGGGGTCGCTAATGAGCAGTTCTTC.

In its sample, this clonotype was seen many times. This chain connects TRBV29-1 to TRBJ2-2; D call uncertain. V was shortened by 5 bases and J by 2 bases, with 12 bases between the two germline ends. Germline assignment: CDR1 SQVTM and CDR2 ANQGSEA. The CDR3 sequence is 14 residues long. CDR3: CSVWLDTNTGELFF. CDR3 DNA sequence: TGCAGCGTTTGGCTAGACACAAACACCGGGGAGCTGTTTTTT.

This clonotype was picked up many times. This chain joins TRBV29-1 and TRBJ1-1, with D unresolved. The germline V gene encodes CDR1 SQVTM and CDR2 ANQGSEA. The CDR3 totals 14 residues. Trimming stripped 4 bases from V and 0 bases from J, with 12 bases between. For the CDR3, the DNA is TGCAGCGTTGCGGAGATTATAATGAACACTGAAGCTTTCTTT. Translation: CSVAEIIMNTEAFF.

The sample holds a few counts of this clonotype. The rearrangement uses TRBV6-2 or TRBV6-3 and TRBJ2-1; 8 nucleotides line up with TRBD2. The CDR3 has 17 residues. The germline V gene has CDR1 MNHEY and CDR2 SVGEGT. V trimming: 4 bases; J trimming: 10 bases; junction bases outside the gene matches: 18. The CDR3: CASSFFPGSGAGGEQFF. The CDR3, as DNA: TGTGCCAGCAGTTTTTTCCCCGGTAGCGGGGCGGGGGGCGAGCAGTTCTTC.

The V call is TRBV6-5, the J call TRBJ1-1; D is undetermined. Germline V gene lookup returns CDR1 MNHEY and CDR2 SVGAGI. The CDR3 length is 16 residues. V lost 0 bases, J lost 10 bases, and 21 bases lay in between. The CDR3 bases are TGTGCCAGCAGTTACTCTATAGGGAAAGGGTTTTTAAGAGCTTTCTTT. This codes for CASSYSIGKGFLRAFF.

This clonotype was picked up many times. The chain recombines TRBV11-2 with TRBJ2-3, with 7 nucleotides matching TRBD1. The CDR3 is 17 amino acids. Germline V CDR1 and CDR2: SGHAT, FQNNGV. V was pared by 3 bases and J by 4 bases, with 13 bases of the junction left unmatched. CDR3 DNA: TGTGCCAGCAGCTTTTCGGCAGGGGGTTTTCATGCAGATACGCAGTATTTT. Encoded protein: CASSFSAGGFHADTQYF.

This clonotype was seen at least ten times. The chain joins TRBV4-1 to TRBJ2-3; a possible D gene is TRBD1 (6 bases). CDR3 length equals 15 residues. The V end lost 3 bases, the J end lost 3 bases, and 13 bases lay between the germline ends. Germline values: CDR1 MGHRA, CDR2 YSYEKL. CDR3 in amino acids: CASSQGARDTDTQYF. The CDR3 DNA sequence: TGCGCCAGCAGCCAGGGGGCCAGGGATACAGATACGCAGTATTTT.

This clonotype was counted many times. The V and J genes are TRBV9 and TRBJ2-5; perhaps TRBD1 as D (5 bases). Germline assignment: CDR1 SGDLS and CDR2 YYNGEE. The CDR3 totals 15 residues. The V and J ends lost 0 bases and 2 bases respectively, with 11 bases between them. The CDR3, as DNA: TGTGCCAGCAGCGTAGGAGGCAGGGTGCAAGAGACCCAGTACTTC. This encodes CASSVGGRVQETQYF.

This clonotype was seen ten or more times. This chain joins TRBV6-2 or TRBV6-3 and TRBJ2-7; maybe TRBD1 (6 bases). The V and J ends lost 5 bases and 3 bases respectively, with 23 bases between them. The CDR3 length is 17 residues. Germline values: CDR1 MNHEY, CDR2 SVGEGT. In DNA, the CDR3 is TGTGCCAGCAGTATACGGGACACTGAAACCACGGACTACGAGCAGTACTTC. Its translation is CASSIRDTETTDYEQYF.

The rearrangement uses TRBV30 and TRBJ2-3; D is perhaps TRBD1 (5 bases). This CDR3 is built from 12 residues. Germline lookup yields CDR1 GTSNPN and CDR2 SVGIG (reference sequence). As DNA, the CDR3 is TGTGCTGCAGGGCCGAACACAGATACGCAGTATTTT. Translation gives CAAGPNTDTQYF.